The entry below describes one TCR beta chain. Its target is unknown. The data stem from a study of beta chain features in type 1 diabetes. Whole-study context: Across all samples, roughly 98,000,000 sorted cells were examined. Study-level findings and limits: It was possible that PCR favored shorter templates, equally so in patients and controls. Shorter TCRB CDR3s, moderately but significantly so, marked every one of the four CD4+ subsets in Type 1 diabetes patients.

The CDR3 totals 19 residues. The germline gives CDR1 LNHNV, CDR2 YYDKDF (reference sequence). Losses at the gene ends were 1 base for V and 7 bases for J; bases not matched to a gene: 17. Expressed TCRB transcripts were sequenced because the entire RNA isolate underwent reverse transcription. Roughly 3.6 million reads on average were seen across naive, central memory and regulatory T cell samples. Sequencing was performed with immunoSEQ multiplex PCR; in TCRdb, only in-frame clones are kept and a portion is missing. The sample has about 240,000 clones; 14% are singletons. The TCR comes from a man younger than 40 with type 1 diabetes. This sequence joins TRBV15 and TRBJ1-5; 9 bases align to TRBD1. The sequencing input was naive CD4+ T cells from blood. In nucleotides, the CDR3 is TGTGCCACCAGCAGAGCGGGGGACAGGGATAACCAAAAGGTACAGCCCCAGCATTTT. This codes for CATSRAGDRDNQKVQPQHF. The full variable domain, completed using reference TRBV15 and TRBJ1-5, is DAMVIQNPRYQVTQFGKPVTLSCSQTLNHNVMYWYQQKSSQAPKLLFHYYDKDFNNEADTPDNFQSRRPNTSFCFLDIRSPGLGDTAMYLCATSRAGDRDNQKVQPQHFGDGTRLSIL.